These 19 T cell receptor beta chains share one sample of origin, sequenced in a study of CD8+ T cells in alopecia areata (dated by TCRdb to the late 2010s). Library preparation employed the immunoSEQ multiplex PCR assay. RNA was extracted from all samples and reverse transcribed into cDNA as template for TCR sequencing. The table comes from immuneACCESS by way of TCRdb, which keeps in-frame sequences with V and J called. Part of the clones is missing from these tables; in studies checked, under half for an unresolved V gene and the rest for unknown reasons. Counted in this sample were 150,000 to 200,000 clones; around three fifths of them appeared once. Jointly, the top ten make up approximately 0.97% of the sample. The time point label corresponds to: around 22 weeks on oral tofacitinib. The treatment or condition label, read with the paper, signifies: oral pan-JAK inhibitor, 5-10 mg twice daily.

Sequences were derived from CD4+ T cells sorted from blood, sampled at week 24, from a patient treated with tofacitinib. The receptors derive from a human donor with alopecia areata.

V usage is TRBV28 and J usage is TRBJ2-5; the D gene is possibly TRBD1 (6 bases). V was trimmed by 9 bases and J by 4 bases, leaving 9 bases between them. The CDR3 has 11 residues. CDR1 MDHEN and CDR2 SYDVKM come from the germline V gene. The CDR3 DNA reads TGTGCCAGTGTGGGGGCAGAGACCCAGTACTTC. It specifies CASVGAETQYF.

This chain's CDR3 is CASSEGNEYGYTF. CDR3 bases: TGTGCCAGCAGTGAAGGGAACGAGTATGGCTACACCTTC. The J gene is TRBJ1-2, the V gene TRBV2; unclear D gene. CDR3 length: 13 amino acids. V lost 1 base and J 5 bases, leaving 8 bases between the germline ends. Germline assignment: CDR1 SNHLY and CDR2 FYNNEI.

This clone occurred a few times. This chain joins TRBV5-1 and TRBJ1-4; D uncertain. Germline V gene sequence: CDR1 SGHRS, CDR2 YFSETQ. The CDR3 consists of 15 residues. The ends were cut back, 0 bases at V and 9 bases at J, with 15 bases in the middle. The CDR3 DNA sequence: TGCGCCAGCAGCTTGGAGGCCGGAGACTTTAAAAAACTGTTTTTT. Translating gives CASSLEAGDFKKLFF. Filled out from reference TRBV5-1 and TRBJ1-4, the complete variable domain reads KAGVTQTPRYLIKTRGQQVTLSCSPISGHRSVSWYQQTPGQGLQFLFEYFSETQRNKGNFPGRFSGRQFSNSRSEMNVSTLELGDSALYLCASSLEAGDFKKLFFGSGTQLSVL.

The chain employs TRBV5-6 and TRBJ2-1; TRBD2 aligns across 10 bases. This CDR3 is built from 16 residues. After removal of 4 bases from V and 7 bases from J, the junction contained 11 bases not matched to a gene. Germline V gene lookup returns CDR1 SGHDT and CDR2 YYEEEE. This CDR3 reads CASSQSSGGWRNEQFF. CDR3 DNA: TGTGCCAGCAGCCAATCTAGCGGGGGATGGAGAAATGAGCAGTTCTTC.

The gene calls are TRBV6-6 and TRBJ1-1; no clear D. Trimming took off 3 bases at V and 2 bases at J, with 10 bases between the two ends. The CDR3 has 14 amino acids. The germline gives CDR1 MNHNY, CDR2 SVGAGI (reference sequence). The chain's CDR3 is CASSYREPNTEAFF. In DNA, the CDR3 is TGTGCCAGCAGTTATCGGGAACCCAACACTGAAGCTTTCTTT.

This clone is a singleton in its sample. The DNA of the CDR3 is TGTGCCAGCAGCTTAGGACAGATGAACACTGAAGCTTTCTTT. Protein sequence: CASSLGQMNTEAFF. The chain employs TRBV7-6 and TRBJ1-1; D may be TRBD1 (5 bases). CDR1 and CDR2 (germline): SGHVS, FNYEAQ. This CDR3 spans 14 amino acids. Trimming left V 1 base short and J 0 bases short, with 6 bases between.

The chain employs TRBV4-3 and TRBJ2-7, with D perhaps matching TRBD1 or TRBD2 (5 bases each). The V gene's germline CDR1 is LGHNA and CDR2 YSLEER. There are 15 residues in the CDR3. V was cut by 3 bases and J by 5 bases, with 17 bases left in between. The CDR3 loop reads CASSQTTGAGHEQYF. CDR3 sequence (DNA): TGCGCCAGCAGCCAGACCACCGGGGCAGGTCACGAGCAGTACTTC.

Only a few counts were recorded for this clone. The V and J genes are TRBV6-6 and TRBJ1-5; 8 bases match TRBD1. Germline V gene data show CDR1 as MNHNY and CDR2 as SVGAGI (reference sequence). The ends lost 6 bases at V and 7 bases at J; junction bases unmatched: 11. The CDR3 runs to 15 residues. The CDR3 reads CASSNRGRTGQPQHF. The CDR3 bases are TGTGCCAGCAGCAACAGGGGGAGGACTGGCCAGCCCCAGCATTTT.

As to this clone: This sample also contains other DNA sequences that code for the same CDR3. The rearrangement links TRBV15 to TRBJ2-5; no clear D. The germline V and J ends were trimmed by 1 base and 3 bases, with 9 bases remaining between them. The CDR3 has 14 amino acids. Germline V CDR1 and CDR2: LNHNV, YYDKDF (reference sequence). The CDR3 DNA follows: TGTGCCACCAGCAGAGTGGGAAGGGAAGAGACCCAGTACTTC. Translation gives CATSRVGREETQYF.

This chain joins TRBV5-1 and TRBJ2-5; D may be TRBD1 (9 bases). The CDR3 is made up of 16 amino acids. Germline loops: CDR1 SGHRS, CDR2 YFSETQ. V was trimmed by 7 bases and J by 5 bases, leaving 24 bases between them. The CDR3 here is CASQTGGTGQEETQYF. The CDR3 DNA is TGCGCCAGCCAAACGGGGGGGACAGGGCAAGAGGAGACCCAGTACTTC.

This CDR3 reads CAWRDRVGEAFF. As DNA, the CDR3 is TGTGCCTGGAGGGACAGGGTCGGTGAAGCTTTCTTT. V and J are TRBV30 and TRBJ1-1, with TRBD1 matching 8 bases. The CDR3 runs 12 residues. V gave up 3 bases and J gave up 7 bases; unmatched junction bases: 4. The germline CDR1 and CDR2 sequences are GTSNPN and SVGIG (reference sequence).

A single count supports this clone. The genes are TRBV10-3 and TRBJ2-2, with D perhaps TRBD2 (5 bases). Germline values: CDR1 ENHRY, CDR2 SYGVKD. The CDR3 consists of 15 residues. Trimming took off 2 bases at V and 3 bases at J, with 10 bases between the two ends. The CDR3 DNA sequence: TGTGCCATCAGTGAGAGCGGCACCCACACCGGGGAGCTGTTTTTT. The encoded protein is CAISESGTHTGELFF.

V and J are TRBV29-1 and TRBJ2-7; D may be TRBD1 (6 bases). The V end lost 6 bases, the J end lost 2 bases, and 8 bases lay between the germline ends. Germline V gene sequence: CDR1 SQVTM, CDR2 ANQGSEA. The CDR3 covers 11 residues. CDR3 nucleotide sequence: TGCAGCGTGGGGGACACCTACGAGCAGTACTTC. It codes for CSVGDTYEQYF.

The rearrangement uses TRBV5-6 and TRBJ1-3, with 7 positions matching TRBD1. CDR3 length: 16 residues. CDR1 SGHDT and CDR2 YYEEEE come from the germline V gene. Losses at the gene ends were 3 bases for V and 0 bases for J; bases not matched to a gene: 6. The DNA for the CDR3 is TGTGCCAGCAGCTCCACAGGGGCCGTCTCTGGAAACACCATATATTTT. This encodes CASSSTGAVSGNTIYF.

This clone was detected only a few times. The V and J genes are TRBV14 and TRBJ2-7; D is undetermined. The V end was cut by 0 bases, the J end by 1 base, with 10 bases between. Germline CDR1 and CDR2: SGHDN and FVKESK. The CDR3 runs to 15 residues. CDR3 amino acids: CASSQDRQTSYEQYF. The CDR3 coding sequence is TGTGCCAGCAGCCAAGACCGGCAGACGTCCTACGAGCAGTACTTC.

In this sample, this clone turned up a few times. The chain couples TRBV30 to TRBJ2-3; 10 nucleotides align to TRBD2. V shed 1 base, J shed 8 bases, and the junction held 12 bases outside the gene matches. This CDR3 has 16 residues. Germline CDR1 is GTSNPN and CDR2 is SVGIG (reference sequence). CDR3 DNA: TGTGCCTGGAGTGGTGTGATAGCGGGGGGATTGGGTACGCAGTATTTT. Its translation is CAWSGVIAGGLGTQYF.

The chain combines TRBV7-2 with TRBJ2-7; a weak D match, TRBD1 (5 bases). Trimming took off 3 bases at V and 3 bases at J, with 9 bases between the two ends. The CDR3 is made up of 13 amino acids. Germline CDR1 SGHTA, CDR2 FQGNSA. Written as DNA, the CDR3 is TGTGCCAGCAGCTTGTCAGGGCTCTACGAGCAGTACTTC. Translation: CASSLSGLYEQYF.

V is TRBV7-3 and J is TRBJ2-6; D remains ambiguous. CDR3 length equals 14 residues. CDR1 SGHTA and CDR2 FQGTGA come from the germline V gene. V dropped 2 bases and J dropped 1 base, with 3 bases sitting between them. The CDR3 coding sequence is TGTGCCAGCAGCTTACAATCTGGGGCCAACGTCCTGACTTTC. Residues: CASSLQSGANVLTF.

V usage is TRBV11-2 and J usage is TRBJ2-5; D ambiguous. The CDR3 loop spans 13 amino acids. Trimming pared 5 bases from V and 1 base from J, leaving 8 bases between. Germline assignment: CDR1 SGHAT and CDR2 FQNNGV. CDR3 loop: CASSASTQETQYF. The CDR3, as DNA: TGTGCCAGCAGCGCGAGCACCCAAGAGACCCAGTACTTC.